Below are 5 T cell receptor beta chains sequenced from a single sample in a study of T-cell memory formation after mild COVID-19. MiXCR, run by TCRdb on the 5' RACE reads, gives a single entry per CDR3 protein. The sample consists of fewer than 550,000 distinct CDR3 sequences, about 19% of them appearing once. Sequenced input: PBMCs or a T cell subset sorted from them (not recorded which). These receptors originate from an adult woman who had mild COVID-19 (a few samples of this study predate the infection). Cell type and time point are not known.

This clonotype was counted only a few times. The rearrangement links TRBV12-3 or TRBV12-4 to TRBJ1-1; no definite D call. Trimming removed 5 bases at V and 1 base at J, with 11 bases between. The CDR3 contains 14 residues. CDR3 nucleotides: TGTGCCAGCAGTCCGCAAATGGGGAACACTGAAGCTTTCTTT. Protein sequence: CASSPQMGNTEAFF.

The J gene is TRBJ1-2, the V gene TRBV7-3; D unclear. CDR1 is SGHTA, CDR2 FQGTGA, per germline. CDR3 length: 14 amino acids. V gave up 3 bases and J gave up 8 bases, with 16 bases separating them. The CDR3 protein is CASSLGSETAGYTF. The CDR3 DNA reads as TGTGCCAGCAGCTTGGGTTCCGAGACCGCCGGCTACACCTTC.

The chain couples TRBV2 to TRBJ1-3, with TRBD1 matching 9 bases. The V gene's germline CDR1 is SNHLY and CDR2 FYNNEI. The length of the CDR3 is 15 residues. The V and J ends lost 8 bases and 3 bases, in that order; junction bases with no gene match: 8. CDR3 sequence: CASRRQGVVGNTIYF. The CDR3 DNA follows: TGTGCCAGCCGCCGACAGGGGGTGGTTGGAAACACCATATATTTT.

This clonotype was recorded a few times. V and J are TRBV15 and TRBJ2-7; 11 bases map to TRBD1. The V segment lost 8 bases and the J segment 3 bases; nucleotides outside the gene matches: 0. This CDR3 contains 12 residues. CDR1 is LNHNV and CDR2 is YYDKDF in the germline V gene (reference sequence). The CDR3 is CATGTGGYEQYF. In nucleotides, the CDR3 is TGTGCCACCGGGACAGGGGGCTACGAGCAGTACTTC.

This clonotype was detected many times. This chain links TRBV12-3 or TRBV12-4 with TRBJ2-5, with TRBD2 matching over 7 bases. This CDR3 contains 18 residues. The V and J ends lost 5 bases and 1 base, in that order; junction bases with no gene match: 16. The CDR3 protein is CASSLPRLGRGTQETQYF. DNA for the CDR3: TGTGCCAGCAGTCTCCCGCGGCTCGGGCGGGGGACCCAAGAGACCCAGTACTTC.